This TCR beta chain appears in the sequencing data of a study of T cells in Graves' hyperthyroidism and ophthalmopathy. Study-level information: Peripheral blood was taken when the disease was first diagnosed, before any treatment began.

Study observations and caveats: Within blood appeared most thyroid clonotypes that had expanded above 0.001.

Authors of the study amplified TCR beta CDR3 regions from RNA transcripts. The HTBI primer set drove a first-round RT-PCR of the TCR CDR3. Using its own MiXCR run on the multiplex PCR reads, TCRdb lists one record per CDR3 protein. The table shows nearly 600,000 distinct CDR3 sequences, with approximately 13% occurring only once. This clonotype was picked up a small number of times. Its antigen is unidentified. The sequence derives from a young woman with Graves' hyperthyroidism that later progressed to Graves' ophthalmopathy. The sample was blood.

The CDR3 loop is CAWSGPDSLGQPQHF. The CDR3 DNA reads as TGTGCCTGGAGTGGGCCGGACAGCCTCGGTCAGCCCCAGCATTTT. The chain has TRBV30 and TRBJ1-5, with a possible D match to TRBD1 (6 bases). Germline CDR1 GTSNPN, CDR2 SVGIG (reference sequence). CDR3 size: 15 residues. Trimming pared 1 base from V and 6 bases from J, leaving 16 bases between.